This T cell receptor (beta chain) was sequenced for a study of blood T cell repertoires in COVID-19. Across the study: PBMCs, B-cell-depleted T cells, or T cells were the source of the cDNA or gDNA that made up the material.

The CDR3 is 14 amino acids. With 5 bases clipped from V and 7 bases from J, the junction kept 7 bases outside the gene matches. Germline V lookup: CDR1 SEHNR, CDR2 FQNEAQ (reference sequence). Sequencing used immunoSEQ multiplex PCR; TCRdb keeps in-frame clones, though not all of them. The data hold around 210,000 clones, with around 80% observed a single time. The sequenced material came from peripheral blood. The V gene is TRBV7-9, the J gene TRBJ2-1; TRBD1 agrees at 8 bases. This clonotype originated in a human donor in a cohort sampled during active COVID-19. CDR3 bases: TGTGCCAGCAGCCCGGACAGGGCAGGTAATGAGCAGTTCTTC. As protein: CASSPDRAGNEQFF.